The 30 T cell receptor beta chains listed next were all sequenced from one sample in a study of T cells after yellow fever vaccination. TCRdb reprocessed the 5' RACE reads via MiXCR and lists one record per CDR3 protein. The sample holds 170,000 or so distinct CDR3 sequences, approximately 6% seen once. This specimen was CD4+ T cells sorted from PBMCs, taken on the day of the first yellow fever vaccination. These receptor sequences come from a man younger than 35 who received the YFV17D yellow fever vaccine.

This clonotype occurred many times. The chain joins TRBV5-1 to TRBJ1-2, with unresolved D. V was shortened by 1 base and J by 4 bases, with 14 bases between the two germline ends. CDR1 and CDR2 from the germline V gene are SGHRS and YFSETQ. This CDR3 has 15 amino acids. CDR3 sequence: CASSLPGVSPYGYTF. CDR3 DNA sequence: TGCGCCAGCAGCTTGCCGGGTGTATCGCCCTATGGCTACACCTTC.

About this clonotype itself: Just one base apart from a much larger clone, this may be a read error. The rearrangement uses TRBV5-1 and TRBJ2-6; D gene unclear. Germline V gives CDR1 SGHRS, CDR2 YFSETQ. There are 17 residues in the CDR3. The germline V and J ends were trimmed by 5 bases and 0 bases, with 15 bases remaining between them. CDR3 DNA sequence: TGCGCCAGCAGGCTACTCCTGGCAGTCTCTGGGGCCAACGTCCTGACTTTC. It codes for CASRLLLAVSGANVLTF.

The genes are TRBV7-3 and TRBJ2-7; D unclear. This CDR3 region has 16 residues. Germline assignment: CDR1 SGHTA and CDR2 FQGTGA. V lost 1 base to trimming and J lost 1 base, with 14 bases between them. The CDR3: CASSLKDPTASYEQYF. CDR3 DNA sequence: TGTGCCAGCAGCTTAAAGGACCCAACAGCGTCCTACGAGCAGTACTTC. The full variable domain, with the rest looked up from reference TRBV7-3 and TRBJ2-7, is GAGVSQTPSNKVTEKGKYVELRCDPISGHTALYWYRQSLGQGPEFLIYFQGTGAADDSGLPNDRFFAVRPEGSVSTLKIQRTERGDSAVYLCASSLKDPTASYEQYFGPGTRLTVT.

The V and J genes are TRBV7-8 and TRBJ1-6, with D maybe TRBD1 (5 bases). This CDR3 is built from 16 residues. Between the trimmed V and J ends, which lost 1 base and 8 bases, there was a span of 15 bases. Germline V gene data show CDR1 as SGHVS and CDR2 as FQNEAQ. Written as DNA, the CDR3 is TGTGCCAGCAGCTTAGTAGTGGCAGGGTCTTATTCACCCCTCCACTTT. This encodes CASSLVVAGSYSPLHF.

The V gene is TRBV28, the J gene TRBJ2-7, with TRBD2 as a possible D gene (7 bases). This CDR3 has 14 residues. Per germline, CDR1 MDHEN and CDR2 SYDVKM. V lost 5 bases to trimming and J lost 9 bases, with 20 bases between them. This chain's CDR3 is CASSRGGAESRQYV. CDR3 coding DNA: TGTGCCAGCAGTAGGGGGGGCGCGGAGTCTCGGCAGTACGTC.

There are a few counts of this clonotype. J is TRBJ2-1 and V is TRBV7-2; D call uncertain. Germline assignment: CDR1 SGHTA and CDR2 FQGNSA. The CDR3 consists of 15 residues. Between the trimmed V and J ends, which lost 6 bases and 0 bases, there was a span of 12 bases. CDR3 in DNA: TGTGCCAGCAGTTCCCTTTGGAGCTCCTACAATGAGCAGTTCTTC. Protein product: CASSSLWSSYNEQFF.

The V gene is TRBV5-1, the J gene TRBJ2-2; D might be TRBD1 (5 bases). The CDR3 runs to 14 residues. The germline gives CDR1 SGHRS, CDR2 YFSETQ. V lost 7 bases to trimming and J lost 4 bases, with 14 bases between them. The CDR3: CASARAGSTGELFF. CDR3 sequence (DNA): TGCGCCAGCGCACGGGCAGGGTCCACCGGGGAGCTGTTTTTT. Based on the CDR3 plus reference TRBV5-1 and TRBJ2-2, the full variable domain is KAGVTQTPRYLIKTRGQQVTLSCSPISGHRSVSWYQQTPGQGLQFLFEYFSETQRNKGNFPGRFSGRQFSNSRSEMNVSTLELGDSALYLCASARAGSTGELFFGEGSRLTVL.

This clonotype was observed at least ten times. The J gene is TRBJ2-2, the V gene TRBV5-1; TRBD2 is a possible D gene (6 bases). Trimming removed 5 bases at V and 0 bases at J, with 8 bases between. The CDR3 length is 14 residues. Germline CDR1 SGHRS, CDR2 YFSETQ. CDR3 sequence reads: CASREGANTGELFF. In DNA, the CDR3 is TGCGCCAGCAGGGAGGGCGCGAACACCGGGGAGCTGTTTTTT.

This chain joins TRBV4-1 and TRBJ1-1; no clear D gene. Germline lookup yields CDR1 MGHRA and CDR2 YSYEKL. V was trimmed by 5 bases and J by 5 bases, leaving 24 bases between them. The length of the CDR3 is 17 residues. CDR3 sequence reads: CASSSILPRRGRTEAFF. CDR3 sequence (DNA): TGCGCCAGCAGCTCTATCCTACCTCGGCGGGGAAGGACTGAAGCTTTCTTT.

In its sample, this clonotype was seen a few times. V usage is TRBV12-3 or TRBV12-4 and J usage is TRBJ1-2, with unresolved D. This CDR3 is built from 13 residues. Trimming cost V 6 bases and J 8 bases, with 16 bases left between them. The DNA of the CDR3 is TGTGCCAGCAGCCTGACCCTCCTCGGGGGCTACACCTTC. Its translation: CASSLTLLGGYTF.

Only a few counts were recorded for this clonotype. The rearrangement links TRBV12-3 or TRBV12-4 to TRBJ2-5; a weak D match, TRBD1 (6 bases). V was cut by 1 base and J by 2 bases, with 8 bases left in between. The CDR3 loop spans 14 amino acids. CDR3 protein: CASSLEGEQETQYF. CDR3 nucleotide sequence: TGTGCCAGCAGTTTAGAGGGGGAGCAAGAGACCCAGTACTTC.

This clonotype was found many times. The J gene is TRBJ2-7, the V gene TRBV10-3; maybe TRBD2 (6 bases). V lost 6 bases, J lost 3 bases, and 15 bases lay in between. The CDR3 loop spans 14 amino acids. Germline V CDR1 and CDR2: ENHRY, SYGVKD. The CDR3 here is CAISRAGGDYEQYV. Written as DNA, the CDR3 is TGTGCCATCAGCCGGGCGGGCGGGGACTACGAGCAGTACGTC.

This clonotype has more than one count but fewer than ten. The rearrangement uses TRBV7-2 and TRBJ1-3; D unresolved. Germline CDR1 SGHTA, CDR2 FQGNSA. Trimming pared 1 base from V and 0 bases from J, leaving 7 bases between. There are 15 residues in the CDR3. CDR3 sequence: CASSLVTASGNTIYF. Written as DNA, the CDR3 is TGTGCCAGCAGCTTAGTTACGGCCTCTGGAAACACCATATATTTT.

This clonotype was seen many times. The V call is TRBV12-3 or TRBV12-4, the J call TRBJ2-3, with D tentatively TRBD2 (6 bases). The CDR3 length is 15 residues. Between the trimmed V and J ends, which lost 3 bases and 2 bases, there was a span of 12 bases. This CDR3 reads CASSFPRGLTDTQYF. Written as DNA, the CDR3 is TGTGCCAGCAGTTTTCCCCGGGGACTCACAGATACGCAGTATTTT.

This clonotype was counted many times. The chain joins TRBV4-3 to TRBJ2-1; D unresolved. The germline gives CDR1 LGHNA, CDR2 YSLEER. V was shortened by 1 base and J by 0 bases, with 10 bases between the two germline ends. CDR3 length: 16 amino acids. The DNA of the CDR3 is TGCGCCAGCAGCCAAGTTGCTCCAAGCTCCTACAATGAGCAGTTCTTC. Protein product: CASSQVAPSSYNEQFF.

This clonotype has a handful of counts. The chain has TRBV20-1 and TRBJ2-5; TRBD2 aligns across 15 bases. This CDR3 contains 17 residues. V trimming: 1 base; J trimming: 4 bases; junction bases outside the gene matches: 7. Germline V gene data show CDR1 as DFQATT and CDR2 as SNEGSKA (reference sequence). The DNA of the CDR3 is TGCAGTGCTAGAGCCAGGACTAGCGGGGGGGCTGCAGAGACCCAGTACTTC. Encoded protein: CSARARTSGGAAETQYF.

This clonotype was observed many times. This chain links TRBV30 with TRBJ2-7; 7 nucleotides agree with TRBD1. The CDR3 runs to 12 residues. Per germline, CDR1 GTSNPN and CDR2 SVGIG (reference sequence). The ends lost 5 bases at V and 0 bases at J; junction bases unmatched: 1. CDR3 in DNA: TGTGCCTGGGGGACAGACTCCTACGAGCAGTACTTC. Translating it yields CAWGTDSYEQYF.

In its sample, this clonotype was seen many times. This chain joins TRBV12-3 or TRBV12-4 and TRBJ1-1; D gene unclear. The CDR3 is 15 residues long. Trimming stripped 10 bases from V and 5 bases from J, with 23 bases between. CDR3 amino acids: CATTPGARIDTEAFF. The CDR3 bases are TGTGCCACCACACCGGGAGCCCGGATAGATACTGAAGCTTTCTTT.

This clonotype was seen more than once but under ten times. The CDR3: CASSQDWRGGATGELFF. CDR3 nucleotides: TGCGCCAGCAGCCAAGACTGGAGGGGGGGGGCCACCGGGGAGCTGTTTTTT. This chain connects TRBV4-1 to TRBJ2-2; perhaps TRBD2 as D (7 bases). Germline V gene sequence: CDR1 MGHRA, CDR2 YSYEKL. Trimming removed 0 bases at V and 4 bases at J, with 15 bases between. The CDR3 consists of 17 residues.

This clonotype came up many times. V is TRBV5-1 and J is TRBJ2-5; D is undetermined. Trimming removed 2 bases at V and 5 bases at J, with 10 bases between. Germline lookup yields CDR1 SGHRS and CDR2 YFSETQ. The CDR3 spans 13 residues. For the CDR3, the DNA is TGCGCCAGCAGCTTAACAATGATGGAGACCCAGTACTTC. Amino acids: CASSLTMMETQYF.

This clonotype was observed a handful of times. J is TRBJ2-1 and V is TRBV7-2; 9 bases are a match to TRBD1. The CDR3 loop spans 15 amino acids. Trimming removed 6 bases from V and 5 bases from J; junction bases left unmatched: 8. Germline CDR1 SGHTA, CDR2 FQGNSA. The CDR3 DNA reads as TGTGCCAGCAGGGCCGGGACAGGGAAAGACAATGAGCAGTTCTTC. Protein product: CASRAGTGKDNEQFF.

This clonotype was recorded at least ten times. The chain links TRBV7-3 to TRBJ2-1; TRBD1 might be the D (6 bases). Trimming left V 0 bases short and J 0 bases short, with 9 bases between. This CDR3 is 16 amino acids long. Germline V CDR1 and CDR2: SGHTA, FQGTGA. The CDR3 sequence: CASSLTGTRSYNEQFF. CDR3 DNA sequence: TGTGCCAGCAGCTTAACGGGGACACGCTCCTACAATGAGCAGTTCTTC.

This clonotype was observed many times. V usage is TRBV9 and J usage is TRBJ2-3; D tentatively reads TRBD1 or TRBD2 (5 bases each). V lost 0 bases to trimming and J lost 3 bases, with 11 bases between them. CDR3 length equals 15 residues. Germline lookup yields CDR1 SGDLS and CDR2 YYNGEE. The CDR3 reads CASSVGNGGTDTQYF. The CDR3 DNA reads as TGTGCCAGCAGCGTAGGGAATGGGGGTACAGATACGCAGTATTTT.

Ten or more counts support this clonotype. V gene TRBV7-6 combines with J gene TRBJ2-6; 7 bases map to TRBD2. The V gene end was trimmed by 2 bases and the J gene end by 4 bases; junction bases not matched to a gene: 8. CDR3 size: 17 residues. Germline values: CDR1 SGHVS, CDR2 FNYEAQ. CDR3: CASSLMISGTGANVLTF. DNA for the CDR3: TGTGCCAGCAGCTTAATGATCAGCGGGACCGGGGCCAACGTCCTGACTTTC.

This clonotype was counted between two and nine times. The chain employs TRBV12-3 or TRBV12-4 and TRBJ1-2, with 9 bases matching TRBD1. This CDR3 is built from 14 residues. V dropped 5 bases and J dropped 5; count of bases not matched to a gene: 6. For the CDR3, the DNA is TGTGCCAGCAGTCCCGGACAGGGGATGTATGGCTACACCTTC. Protein: CASSPGQGMYGYTF.

This clonotype was observed at least ten times. One junction end does not reproduce the germline sequence, and a read error may be involved. V is TRBV5-1 and J is TRBJ2-5; 9 bases are a match to TRBD2. Germline CDR1 SGHRS, CDR2 YFSETQ. This CDR3 is 15 amino acids long. CDR3 sequence (DNA): TGCGCCAGCAGTTTGGGCGGGGGGGCTGAAGAGACCCAGTACTTC. Encoded protein: CASSLGGGAEETQYF.

This chain links TRBV4-1 with TRBJ2-7, with D maybe TRBD2 (6 bases). The CDR3 runs 15 residues. Deletions cut 1 base from V and 7 bases from J, with 17 bases between. CDR1 and CDR2 (germline): MGHRA, YSYEKL. The CDR3 coding sequence is TGCGCCAGCAGCCAAGTGAGCACCCCGGGGGAAGAGCAGTACTTC. Translation: CASSQVSTPGEEQYF.

This clonotype has ten or more counts. The chain combines TRBV7-9 with TRBJ2-2; D uncertain. Between the trimmed V and J ends, which lost 5 bases and 6 bases, there was a span of 10 bases. Germline V lookup: CDR1 SEHNR, CDR2 FQNEAQ (reference sequence). The length of the CDR3 is 13 residues. The DNA for the CDR3 is TGTGCCAGCAGCACCTTTGACGCCGGGGAGCTGTTTTTT. Protein product: CASSTFDAGELFF.

This clonotype was detected ten times or more. The chain employs TRBV20-1 and TRBJ2-7; 7 nucleotides align to TRBD2. The trim removed 6 bases at V and 4 bases at J, leaving 12 bases unmatched. Per germline, CDR1 DFQATT and CDR2 SNEGSKA (reference sequence). The CDR3 covers 14 residues. The CDR3 loop is CSARVKSGVYEQYF. The CDR3 coding sequence is TGCAGTGCGCGTGTAAAAAGCGGGGTTTACGAGCAGTACTTC.

This clonotype was counted at least ten times. This sequence joins TRBV24-1 and TRBJ1-5; no reliable D call. CDR3 length: 13 amino acids. Germline V lookup: CDR1 KGHDR, CDR2 SFDVKD. Trimming shortened V by 4 bases and J by 4 bases, and 7 bases separated the two germline ends. The CDR3 region has the DNA TGTGCCACCAGTGAACGGTCAAATCAGCCCCAGCATTTT. Its translation is CATSERSNQPQHF.